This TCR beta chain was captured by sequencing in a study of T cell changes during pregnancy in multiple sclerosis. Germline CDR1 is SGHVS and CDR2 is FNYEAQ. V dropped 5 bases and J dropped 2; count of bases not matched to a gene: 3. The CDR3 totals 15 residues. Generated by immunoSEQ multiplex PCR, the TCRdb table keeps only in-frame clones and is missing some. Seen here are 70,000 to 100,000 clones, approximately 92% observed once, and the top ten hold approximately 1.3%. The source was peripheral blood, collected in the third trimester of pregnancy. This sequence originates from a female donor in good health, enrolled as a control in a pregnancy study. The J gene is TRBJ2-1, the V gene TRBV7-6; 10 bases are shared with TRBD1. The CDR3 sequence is CASSLDRGPYNEQFF. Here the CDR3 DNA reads TGTGCCAGCAGCCTTGACAGGGGGCCCTACAATGAGCAGTTCTTC.